This T cell receptor beta chain derives from a study of OX40 agonist ivuxolimab in advanced cancers. As for the study in general: The study enrolled dose-escalation patients with hepatocellular carcinoma, melanoma, renal cell or head and neck cancer.

Per germline, CDR1 SGHDT and CDR2 YYEEEE. This CDR3 is built from 15 residues. Trimming cost V 6 bases and J 6 bases, with 21 bases left between them. TCRdb's copy holds only in-frame clones and misses some; the assay was immunoSEQ multiplex PCR. The table records around 31,000 clones, about 85% of them present only once. This specimen consisted of CD4+ or CD8+ T cells sorted from blood, obtained in a trial of the OX40 agonist ivuxolimab. The source is an adult with an advanced solid tumor such as melanoma, head and neck, liver or kidney cancer. This chain links TRBV5-6 with TRBJ1-2; possible D gene TRBD1, 6 bases. CDR3 sequence: CASTVQGGLIDGYTF. CDR3 sequence (DNA): TGTGCCAGCACCGTACAAGGGGGGCTAATAGATGGCTACACCTTC.